The T cell receptor beta chain under discussion was sequenced for a study of blood T cell repertoires in COVID-19. Study at large: Acute-phase and convalescent COVID-19 samples originated in the United States, Italy and Spain. Sources were T cells, B-cell-depleted T cells, or PBMCs; the material itself was cDNA or gDNA.

Germline V gives CDR1 SQVTM, CDR2 ANQGSEA. Deletions cut 1 base from V and 5 bases from J, with 20 bases between. CDR3 length: 16 residues. Authors' analysis steps: Counts of nucleated cells, estimated from reference gene primer amplification, were obtained. Clones were read by immunoSEQ multiplex PCR, and TCRdb kept only the in-frame ones, dropping some. V and J calls and clone size come straight from that table; D and trimming were deduced from the DNA. The sample records 200,000 to 300,000 clones, roughly 90% being singletons. Sequenced material: peripheral blood. This chain connects TRBV29-1 to TRBJ1-1; TRBD1 might be the D (5 bases). This clonotype was obtained from a man aged 30 to 39 with active or convalescent COVID-19. The chain's CDR3 is CSVEAGAGSAGTEAFF. The CDR3 coding sequence is TGCAGCGTTGAAGCTGGTGCGGGGTCGGCAGGGACTGAAGCTTTCTTT. Supplemented by reference TRBV29-1 and TRBJ1-1, the full variable domain reads SAVISQKPSRDICQRGTSLTIQCQVDSQVTMMFWYRQQPGQSLTLIATANQGSEATYESGFVIDKFPISRPNLTFSTLTVSNMSPEDSSIYLCSVEAGAGSAGTEAFFGQGTRLTVV.